This T cell receptor (beta chain) was sequenced in a study of blood T cell repertoires in COVID-19. Study information: PBMCs, B-cell-depleted T cells, or T cells were the source of the cDNA or gDNA that made up the material.

TCRdb's copy holds only in-frame clones and misses some; the assay was immunoSEQ multiplex PCR. The sample includes over 200,000 clones, under 85% of them seen just once. This study enrolled people aged about 18 to 100 from about 24 US geographic areas. Two consecutive negative NP/OP PCR tests, clearance, or resolved symptoms defined Cohort 3 recovery. This clonotype originated in a man between 60 and 75 years old who had recovered from COVID-19. Material for sequencing was PBMCs or T cells enriched from blood (not recorded which).

The CDR3 here is CASSLTGENQPQHF. The CDR3 DNA sequence: TGCGCCAGCAGCTTGACAGGGGAAAATCAGCCCCAGCATTTT. The chain joins TRBV5-1 to TRBJ1-5; the match to TRBD1 covers 7 bases. The junction had 2 bases not matched to a gene; V was cut back by 1 base and J by 4 bases. Germline V CDR1 and CDR2: SGHRS, YFSETQ. This CDR3 comprises 14 residues.